This TCR beta chain was profiled in a study of tumor-infiltrating lymphocytes in primary liver carcinoma. A primer in the constant region served to generate TCR beta cDNA from approximately 500 ng of total RNA. It was through three nested multiplex PCR rounds of slightly modified ARM-PCR that TCR beta libraries arose. The first two PCR rounds, roughly 11 cycles each, used TRBV1-TRBV30 forward primers and a C-beta reverse primer. From the multiplex PCR reads, TCRdb called clonotypes with MiXCR, one entry per CDR3 protein. Here the sample spans nearly 200,000 distinct CDR3 sequences, less than 70% being singletons. Germline DNA was also extracted, with blood RNA taken from unsorted whole blood. These patients lived with chronic HBV infection and had never been treated. From germline, CDR1 is SGHDN and CDR2 FVKESK. This CDR3 contains 13 residues. Trimming removed 1 base at V and 8 bases at J, with 10 bases between.

This receptor was obtained from a woman aged 55-70 years with primary liver carcinoma and hepatitis B virus infection. The chain has TRBV14 and TRBJ2-3; no definite D call. Sample: peripheral blood. The CDR3 spells CASSQALTGTQYF. The CDR3 DNA reads as TGTGCCAGCAGCCAAGCCCTTACGGGTACGCAGTATTTT.